Listed below are T cell receptor beta chains from one sample, sequenced in a study of cytomegalovirus exposure and HLA in healthy donors. Data came from immunoSEQ multiplex PCR; TCRdb stores just in-frame clones and leaves some out. The table has over 150,000 clones, almost 85% seen once. The specimen was PBMCs. These receptors were obtained from a girl aged 5-17 years in good health and CMV-seropositive. The CDR3 runs from the conserved cysteine through the conserved F or W. D genes are given only for firm matches. Clone size is shown for a subset of rows, as once, few, many or a class of expanded clone.

d_call: .
v_call: TRBV28
j_call: TRBJ1-3
clone_size: .
cdr3_aa: CASSLQAGDGNAIYF
cdr3_nt: TGTGCCAGCAGTTTGCAGGCAGGGGACGGAAACGCCATATATTTT

d_call: .
v_call: TRBV7-6
j_call: TRBJ1-1
clone_size: .
cdr3_aa: CASSLDGRGTEAFF
cdr3_nt: TGTGCCAGCAGCTTGGACGGAAGGGGGACTGAAGCTTTCTTT

d_call: TRBD1
v_call: TRBV2
j_call: TRBJ1-2
clone_size: .
cdr3_aa: CASSGNMDRGALRYTF
cdr3_nt: TGTGCCAGCAGTGGCAATATGGACAGGGGGGCTTTGCGCTACACCTTC

d_call: TRBD1
v_call: TRBV2
j_call: TRBJ1-2
clone_size: .
cdr3_aa: CASSPRTGVYGYTF
cdr3_nt: TGTGCCAGTTCTCCCCGGACAGGGGTCTATGGCTACACCTTC

d_call: TRBD1
v_call: TRBV10-1
j_call: TRBJ1-6
clone_size: .
cdr3_aa: CASSESTGGSPLHF
cdr3_nt: TGCGCCAGCAGTGAGTCCACAGGGGGTTCACCCCTCCACTTT

d_call: .
v_call: TRBV5-6
j_call: TRBJ2-7
clone_size: .
cdr3_aa: CASSPGGAEQYF
cdr3_nt: TGTGCCAGCAGCCCTGGTGGGGCCGAGCAGTACTTC

d_call: TRBD2
v_call: TRBV5-1
j_call: TRBJ2-5
clone_size: .
cdr3_aa: CASREERGGIETQYF
cdr3_nt: TGCGCCAGCAGAGAGGAGCGGGGGGGCATAGAGACCCAGTACTTC

d_call: TRBD2
v_call: TRBV5-1
j_call: TRBJ2-1
clone_size: .
cdr3_aa: CASGGSGAYNEQFF
cdr3_nt: TGCGCCAGCGGGGGGAGCGGGGCCTACAATGAGCAGTTCTTC

d_call: .
v_call: TRBV9
j_call: TRBJ2-3
clone_size: .
cdr3_aa: CASSVEQATDTQYF
cdr3_nt: TGTGCCAGCAGCGTAGAACAGGCCACAGATACGCAGTATTTT

d_call: TRBD1
v_call: TRBV27
j_call: TRBJ1-6
clone_size: .
cdr3_aa: CASSKTGTSLHF
cdr3_nt: TGTGCCAGCAGTAAGACAGGGACATCCCTCCACTTT

d_call: TRBD1
v_call: TRBV6-5
j_call: TRBJ2-7
clone_size: .
cdr3_aa: CASSSTGTTYEQYF
cdr3_nt: TGTGCCAGCAGTTCGACAGGGACGACCTACGAGCAGTACTTC

d_call: TRBD1
v_call: TRBV30
j_call: TRBJ1-2
clone_size: once
cdr3_aa: CAWTEQGAYYGYTF
cdr3_nt: TGTGCCTGGACCGAACAGGGGGCTTACTATGGCTACACCTTC

d_call: TRBD2
v_call: TRBV19
j_call: TRBJ2-3
clone_size: .
cdr3_aa: CASSIPSGGAEDTQYF
cdr3_nt: TGTGCCAGTAGTATACCGAGCGGGGGGGCAGAAGATACGCAGTATTTT

d_call: .
v_call: TRBV5-1
j_call: TRBJ1-3
clone_size: .
cdr3_aa: CASSLGRGTGNTIYF
cdr3_nt: TGCGCCAGCAGCTTGGGCAGGGGCACTGGGAACACCATATATTTT

d_call: TRBD1
v_call: TRBV12-5
j_call: TRBJ2-7
clone_size: .
cdr3_aa: CASAPRQGLHEQYF
cdr3_nt: TGTGCTAGTGCTCCACGACAGGGGCTCCACGAGCAGTACTTC

d_call: .
v_call: TRBV2
j_call: TRBJ1-2
clone_size: few
cdr3_aa: CASSETRGGNYGYTF
cdr3_nt: TGTGCCAGCAGTGAAACCAGGGGTGGCAACTATGGCTACACCTTC

d_call: .
v_call: TRBV4-2
j_call: TRBJ2-7
clone_size: .
cdr3_aa: CASSQGPDEQYF
cdr3_nt: TGTGCCAGCAGCCAAGGCCCGGACGAGCAGTACTTC

d_call: TRBD1
v_call: TRBV27
j_call: TRBJ1-1
clone_size: .
cdr3_aa: CASKERQGVLYTEAFF
cdr3_nt: TGTGCCAGCAAAGAACGACAGGGAGTCTTATACACTGAAGCTTTCTTT

d_call: .
v_call: TRBV6-1
j_call: TRBJ1-6
clone_size: few
cdr3_aa: CASSEAHGGNSPLHF
cdr3_nt: TGTGCCAGCAGTGAAGCTCACGGAGGAAATTCACCCCTCCACTTT

d_call: .
v_call: TRBV7-2
j_call: TRBJ1-5
clone_size: .
cdr3_aa: CASSLGSRYSNQPQHF
cdr3_nt: TGTGCCAGCAGCTTAGGTTCCAGGTATAGCAATCAGCCCCAGCATTTT

d_call: .
v_call: TRBV6-4
j_call: TRBJ2-3
clone_size: once
cdr3_aa: CASSEGLTDTQYF
cdr3_nt: TGTGCCAGCAGTGAGGGGCTGACAGATACGCAGTATTTT

d_call: .
v_call: TRBV5-1
j_call: TRBJ2-7
clone_size: .
cdr3_aa: CASSYWVLGEQYF
cdr3_nt: TGCGCCAGCAGCTATTGGGTCCTAGGTGAGCAGTACTTC

d_call: .
v_call: TRBV6-6
j_call: TRBJ1-6
clone_size: .
cdr3_aa: CASSRREGGGSPLHF
cdr3_nt: TGTGCCAGCAGCCGCCGGGAGGGGGGAGGGTCACCCCTCCACTTT

d_call: .
v_call: TRBV7-3
j_call: TRBJ2-7
clone_size: .
cdr3_aa: CASSLNGAGPYEQYF
cdr3_nt: TGTGCCAGCAGCTTAAACGGGGCGGGGCCCTACGAGCAGTACTTC

d_call: .
v_call: TRBV28
j_call: TRBJ1-1
clone_size: .
cdr3_aa: CASSLLILRGTGTPNTEAFF
cdr3_nt: TGTGCCAGCAGTTTACTAATTCTGCGAGGAACAGGGACCCCTAACACTGAAGCTTTCTTT

d_call: TRBD1
v_call: TRBV7-9
j_call: TRBJ2-7
clone_size: .
cdr3_aa: CASSLTTGPNEQYF
cdr3_nt: TGTGCCAGCAGCTTAACGACAGGGCCCAACGAGCAGTACTTC

d_call: .
v_call: TRBV6-4
j_call: TRBJ2-5
clone_size: .
cdr3_aa: CASSGGGYPETQYF
cdr3_nt: TGTGCCAGCAGTGGGGGGGGCTATCCAGAGACCCAGTACTTC

d_call: TRBD1
v_call: TRBV6-5
j_call: TRBJ1-2
clone_size: .
cdr3_aa: CASSYLGQGSYGYTF
cdr3_nt: TGTGCCAGCAGTTATCTAGGACAGGGTTCCTATGGCTACACCTTC

d_call: TRBD1
v_call: TRBV5-6
j_call: TRBJ1-5
clone_size: once
cdr3_aa: CASTLGQVNQPQHF
cdr3_nt: TGTGCCAGCACCCTTGGACAGGTCAATCAGCCCCAGCATTTT

d_call: .
v_call: TRBV29-1
j_call: TRBJ1-1
clone_size: .
cdr3_aa: CSGLRDTEAFF
cdr3_nt: TGCAGCGGGCTCAGGGACACTGAAGCTTTCTTT

d_call: .
v_call: TRBV5-1
j_call: TRBJ1-1
clone_size: .
cdr3_aa: CASSFSGATGAFF
cdr3_nt: TGCGCCAGCAGCTTTTCTGGGGCGACTGGAGCTTTCTTT

d_call: TRBD1
v_call: TRBV9
j_call: TRBJ2-7
clone_size: .
cdr3_aa: CASSAGTGTASEQYF
cdr3_nt: TGTGCCAGCAGCGCTGGGACAGGAACAGCCTCCGAGCAGTACTTC

d_call: .
v_call: TRBV6-5
j_call: TRBJ1-2
clone_size: .
cdr3_aa: CASSIDRNYGYTF
cdr3_nt: TGTGCCAGCAGCATAGACAGGAACTATGGCTACACCTTC

d_call: TRBD1
v_call: TRBV6-1
j_call: TRBJ1-2
clone_size: .
cdr3_aa: CASGGQGAPSRGYTF
cdr3_nt: TGTGCCAGCGGAGGACAGGGGGCTCCCTCGAGGGGCTACACCTTC

d_call: .
v_call: TRBV4-1
j_call: TRBJ1-5
clone_size: .
cdr3_aa: CASSQEAPAPGNQPQHF
cdr3_nt: TGCGCCAGCAGCCAAGAAGCGCCAGCCCCGGGCAATCAGCCCCAGCATTTT

d_call: TRBD1
v_call: TRBV29-1
j_call: TRBJ2-7
clone_size: .
cdr3_aa: CSVTSGGFSYEQYF
cdr3_nt: TGCAGCGTTACCTCAGGGGGCTTCTCCTACGAGCAGTACTTC

d_call: TRBD1
v_call: TRBV19
j_call: TRBJ1-5
clone_size: .
cdr3_aa: CASQDRGFQPQHF
cdr3_nt: TGTGCCAGCCAAGACAGGGGTTTTCAGCCCCAGCATTTT

d_call: TRBD1
v_call: TRBV10-1
j_call: TRBJ2-7
clone_size: few
cdr3_aa: CASSLETGSNEQYF
cdr3_nt: TGCGCCAGCAGTTTGGAGACAGGGTCAAACGAGCAGTACTTC

d_call: TRBD2
v_call: TRBV4-2
j_call: TRBJ2-5
clone_size: .
cdr3_aa: CASSQVSSGGPREETQYF
cdr3_nt: TGTGCCAGCAGCCAAGTGAGTAGCGGGGGGCCGAGGGAAGAGACCCAGTACTTC

d_call: .
v_call: TRBV7-9
j_call: TRBJ1-1
clone_size: .
cdr3_aa: CASSLSRLLSESTEAFF
cdr3_nt: TGTGCCAGCAGCTTATCGCGACTTCTTTCGGAGAGCACTGAAGCTTTCTTT

d_call: TRBD1
v_call: TRBV29-1
j_call: TRBJ2-6
clone_size: .
cdr3_aa: CSARTGAEGANVLTF
cdr3_nt: TGCAGCGCAAGGACAGGCGCGGAAGGGGCCAACGTCCTGACTTTC

d_call: TRBD1
v_call: TRBV27
j_call: TRBJ1-6
clone_size: .
cdr3_aa: CASSLRQGGIMGRHNSPLHF
cdr3_nt: TGTGCCAGCAGTTTACGACAGGGTGGGATTATGGGTCGACATAATTCACCCCTCCACTTT

d_call: TRBD1
v_call: TRBV6-1
j_call: TRBJ1-3
clone_size: .
cdr3_aa: CASSASGQGNTIYF
cdr3_nt: TGTGCCAGCAGCGCCTCGGGACAGGGAAACACCATATATTTT

d_call: TRBD2
v_call: TRBV5-1
j_call: TRBJ2-1
clone_size: .
cdr3_aa: CASSLVLAGGLNEQFF
cdr3_nt: TGCGCCAGCAGCTTGGTCCTAGCGGGGGGACTCAATGAGCAGTTCTTC

d_call: .
v_call: TRBV6-1
j_call: TRBJ1-1
clone_size: .
cdr3_aa: CAIYKLPEAFF
cdr3_nt: TGTGCCATCTATAAGCTACCCGAAGCTTTCTTT

d_call: TRBD1
v_call: TRBV14
j_call: TRBJ2-2
clone_size: .
cdr3_aa: CASSPDRGYTGELFF
cdr3_nt: TGTGCCAGCAGCCCGGACAGGGGGTACACCGGGGAGCTGTTTTTT

d_call: TRBD1
v_call: TRBV27
j_call: TRBJ2-4
clone_size: .
cdr3_aa: CASSLSLQGDIQYF
cdr3_nt: TGTGCCAGCAGTTTAAGTCTTCAGGGGGATATTCAGTACTTC